This section outlines one T cell receptor (beta chain) sequence together with its context. V was trimmed by 7 bases and J by 0 bases, leaving 16 bases between them. This CDR3 is 15 amino acids long. CDR1 is SGHRS, CDR2 YFSETQ, per germline. This specimen belongs to a study of blood T cell repertoires in COVID-19. About the research overall: Samples of COVID-19 (acute and convalescent) were obtained from the United States, Italy and Spain. PBMCs, B-cell-depleted T cells, or T cells provided the cDNA or gDNA that made up the material.

Authors' analysis steps: By means of reference gene primer amplification, nucleated cell counts were estimated. Libraries were prepared by immunoSEQ multiplex PCR; TCRdb keeps only in-frame clonotypes and omits some of them. V and J calls and clone size are given by that table; D and trimming were obtained from the DNA. This sample carries 130,000 to 150,000 clones, 75% to 90% of them seen once, and the ten largest clones take around 6.1%. The sequencing input was peripheral blood. This receptor was obtained from an elderly man with acute or convalescent COVID-19. The rearrangement uses TRBV5-1 and TRBJ1-1; D is ambiguous. The DNA for the CDR3 is TGCGCCAGCGGGCCATTGACGGGGATGAACACTGAAGCTTTCTTT. This translates into CASGPLTGMNTEAFF.